Listed here is a single TCR beta chain. Its antigen remains unidentified. Nothing much larger sits one base from this clone, and base qualities are not available. This sample is part of a study of blood T cell repertoires in COVID-19 (dated by TCRdb to the early 2020s). Describing the broader study: Samples covering the acute and convalescent phases of COVID-19 were provided by collaborators in the United States, Italy and Spain. The material from the prospective study consisted of cDNA or gDNA derived from T cells, B-cell-depleted T cells, or PBMCs. Deeply sampled blood TCRbeta repertoires from subjects exposed to, actively infected with, or recovered from COVID-19 were included in the dataset. The repertoires were released in a freely available public database intended as a resource for research on the immune response to SARS-CoV-2. Samples were obtained from the ongoing ImmuneRACE study (first 160 participants) and from over 1,000 subjects provided by 6 global collaborators. A de-identified subject ID, COVID-19 status, age in years and sex were almost always included in the sample metadata. Where available, HLA class I and class II types were obtained from metadata supplied by the sample provider rather than from assay-based typing. The study at large found these results: The quantity of clinical and demographic metadata differed by source and by participant and was supplied without curation.

Each collaborating institution followed its own protocols to collect whole blood in K2EDTA tubes. Collaborator samples were shipped for TCRbeta analysis as frozen whole blood, isolated PBMCs, or DNA extracted from either sample type. Per the germline V gene (reference sequence), LNHDA is the CDR1 and SQIVND is the CDR2. V loses 5 bases of germline sequence and J loses 3 bases, and the interval between the two ends is 10 bases. The CDR3 numbers 13 residues from cysteine through phenylalanine. The entry retains the CDR3 DNA only, 39 bases that are in frame from base 1. TCRbeta CDR3 regions were amplified from genomic DNA by means of the immunoSEQ Assay, a bias-controlled multiplex PCR. The study's own analysis went as follows. Nucleated cell counts per sample were estimated from amplification of reference gene primers within the assay. To quantify the absolute abundance of each unique TCRbeta CDR3 rearrangement, sequence reads were collapsed and filtered. For each sample, productive Simpson clonality was calculated as the square root of Simpson's diversity index across productive rearrangements. Here the immuneACCESS table is served through TCRdb, limited to in-frame sequences with V and J called. Missing clones are a known gap in these copies; in checked studies unresolved V genes cover under half, and the rest lacks a known reason. Clonal size and the V and J genes are those of that table, whereas D and trimming came from the DNA. The sample records about 200,000 clones, 70% to 90% of which are singletons. The top ten hold about 8% of the sample.

The chain was built from TRBV19 and TRBJ1-1; the D gene assignment is ambiguous. The sequence was obtained from a woman in her forties or fifties with active or convalescent COVID-19. Sequencing was performed on peripheral blood. The DNA sequence reads TGTGCCAGTAGTCTTCAACAGTACACTGAAGCTTTCTTT. This is translated as CASSLQQYTEAFF.